One and the same sample provided the 18 T cell receptor beta chains below, sequenced in a study of molecular identifiers for immune sequencing clone quantification. TCRdb reanalysed the PCR reads using MiXCR and keeps one entry per CDR3 protein. The sample holds nearly 650,000 distinct CDR3 sequences, 25% seen once. Sequencing was performed on naive CD8+ T cells from blood, with Jurkat cell RNA spiked in. Stated subset: FACS-sorted CD8+CD4-CCR7+CD45RA+ naive T cells. The receptors here all came from a human donor in good health. Some libraries in this study had Jurkat cell RNA spiked in.

The CDR3 DNA is TGTGCCAGCAGGACTGATGCGAGCTCCTATAATTCACCCCTCCACTTT. As protein: CASRTDASSYNSPLHF. The rearrangement uses TRBV28 and TRBJ1-6; D is undetermined. CDR1 is MDHEN, CDR2 SYDVKM, per germline. Trimming removed 6 bases from V and 0 bases from J, with 12 bases in between. The CDR3 runs to 16 residues.

The chain uses TRBV2 and TRBJ2-5; maybe TRBD1 (5 bases). CDR3 length: 16 amino acids. Between the trimmed V and J ends, which lost 0 bases and 2 bases, there was a span of 13 bases. Germline lookup yields CDR1 SNHLY and CDR2 FYNNEI. CDR3 coding DNA: TGTGCCAGCAGTGAAGCGGGCGCAGGGAAACAAGAGACCCAGTACTTC. Encoded protein: CASSEAGAGKQETQYF.

In its sample, this clonotype was seen many times. The V gene is TRBV20-1, the J gene TRBJ2-2; D is tentatively TRBD1 or TRBD2 (5 bases each). Between the trimmed V and J ends, which lost 0 bases and 5 bases, there was a span of 16 bases. Germline loops: CDR1 DFQATT, CDR2 SNEGSKA (reference sequence). The CDR3 has 16 amino acids. CDR3: CSARDPWQGRTGELFF. CDR3 in DNA: TGCAGTGCTAGAGATCCCTGGCAGGGACGAACCGGGGAGCTGTTTTTT.

This clonotype was counted many times. V gene TRBV6-2 or TRBV6-3 combines with J gene TRBJ1-5; perhaps TRBD1 as D (5 bases). Germline values: CDR1 MNHEY, CDR2 SVGEGT. This CDR3 has 15 amino acids. V gave up 4 bases and J gave up 5 bases, with 15 bases separating them. The CDR3 region is CASSSTGWDYQPQHF. In DNA form, the CDR3 reads TGTGCCAGCAGTTCTACAGGCTGGGATTATCAGCCCCAGCATTTT.

Only a few counts were recorded for this clonotype. The V call is TRBV27, the J call TRBJ1-1, with unresolved D. This CDR3 is built from 14 residues. The ends were cut back, 3 bases at V and 5 bases at J, with 13 bases in the middle. Germline CDR1 and CDR2: MNHEY and SMNVEV (reference sequence). DNA for the CDR3: TGTGCCAGCAGTTTTTTTCCGGGCTTGACTGAAGCTTTCTTT. Translating it yields CASSFFPGLTEAFF.

This clonotype was seen ten or more times. CDR3 coding DNA: TGTGCCAGCAGCCCCCAGAGCGGAACAGACACAGATACGCAGTATTTT. Translating it yields CASSPQSGTDTDTQYF. The J gene is TRBJ2-3, the V gene TRBV3-1; the D gene is possibly TRBD2 (5 bases). The CDR3 is 16 residues long. V was cut by 4 bases and J by 2 bases, with 16 bases left in between. CDR1 is LGHDT, CDR2 YNNKEL, per germline (reference sequence).

J is TRBJ2-4 and V is TRBV3-1; D call uncertain. V shed 0 bases and J shed 1 base, with 16 bases lying between them. The CDR3 runs 18 residues. Germline V gene data show CDR1 as LGHDT and CDR2 as YNNKEL (reference sequence). In nucleotides, the CDR3 is TGTGCCAGCAGCCAAGAAGCCCATCCCCAAGGGGCCAAAAACATTCAGTACTTC. It yields the protein CASSQEAHPQGAKNIQYF.

This clonotype was seen a handful of times. The chain links TRBV7-9 to TRBJ1-2; D is perhaps TRBD1 (5 bases). Germline V gene lookup returns CDR1 SEHNR and CDR2 FQNEAQ (reference sequence). The V and J ends lost 4 bases and 1 base respectively, with 7 bases between them. This CDR3 has 13 residues. CDR3 sequence: CASSYRSNYGYTF. CDR3 nucleotide sequence: TGTGCCAGCAGCTACAGGAGTAACTATGGCTACACCTTC.

This clonotype was observed many times. This chain connects TRBV6-6 to TRBJ1-1; D is uncertain. This CDR3 has 13 amino acids. The V and J ends lost 2 bases and 1 base respectively, with 5 bases between them. The germline gives CDR1 MNHNY, CDR2 SVGAGI (reference sequence). CDR3 DNA sequence: TGTGCCAGCAGTTACGTTACGAACACTGAAGCTTTCTTT. As protein: CASSYVTNTEAFF.

The chain is built from TRBV7-9 and TRBJ2-7, with TRBD2 matching over 11 bases. From germline, CDR1 is SEHNR and CDR2 FQNEAQ (reference sequence). This CDR3 has 16 residues. With 5 bases clipped from V and 2 bases from J, the junction kept 8 bases outside the gene matches. As DNA, the CDR3 is TGTGCCAGCAGCCCCCACACGGGACTAGCGGCCTACGAGCAGTACTTC. This gives the protein CASSPHTGLAAYEQYF.

V gene TRBV21-1 combines with J gene TRBJ1-5. TRBV21-1 is a listed pseudogene. The CDR3 contains 15 residues. CDR3 residues: CASSIPFWGNQPQHF. CDR3 in DNA: TGTGCCAGCAGCATACCGTTTTGGGGCAATCAGCCCCAGCATTTT.

The chain's CDR3 is CASSFGLRAYEQYF. In DNA, the CDR3 is TGTGCCAGCAGTTTTGGGCTTCGGGCCTACGAGCAGTACTTC. The genes are TRBV12-3 or TRBV12-4 and TRBJ2-7; unclear D gene. Trimming pared 3 bases from V and 2 bases from J, leaving 11 bases between. The CDR3 has 14 residues.

V gene TRBV6-5 combines with J gene TRBJ2-3; the D call may be TRBD1 or TRBD2 (5 bases each). Germline lookup yields CDR1 MNHEY and CDR2 SVGAGI. The CDR3 spans 13 residues. The V and J ends lost 7 bases and 1 base respectively, with 9 bases between them. CDR3 in amino acids: CASTPGRTDTQYF. The DNA of the CDR3 is TGTGCCAGCACCCCGGGACGCACAGATACGCAGTATTTT.

With respect to this clonotype: Germline and junction disagree at one end, which may indicate a read error. The chain combines TRBV7-3 with TRBJ2-3; D gene ambiguous. The CDR3 has 16 amino acids. Per the germline V gene, CDR1 is SGHTA and CDR2 is FQGTGA. The CDR3 protein is CACSLNLTPETDTQYF. DNA of the CDR3: TGTGCCTGCAGCTTAAACTTGACACCTGAAACAGATACGCAGTATTTT.

The chain has TRBV2 and TRBJ2-7; D gene ambiguous. The length of the CDR3 is 14 residues. Deletions cut 3 bases from V and 5 bases from J, with 14 bases between. Per germline, CDR1 SNHLY and CDR2 FYNNEI. CDR3 in DNA: TGTGCCAGCAGTGACCTCAGGTCCCTAGACGAGCAGTACTTC. This translates into CASSDLRSLDEQYF.

This clonotype was counted at least ten times. The chain employs TRBV5-1 and TRBJ2-7; 10 nucleotides line up with TRBD1. The V gene's germline CDR1 is SGHRS and CDR2 YFSETQ. The V gene end was trimmed by 4 bases and the J gene end by 2 bases; junction bases not matched to a gene: 6. The CDR3 has 15 amino acids. CDR3 protein: CASSEGGTGAYEQYF. In DNA, the CDR3 is TGCGCCAGCAGCGAGGGGGGGACAGGGGCCTACGAGCAGTACTTC. Variable domain in full (rest from reference TRBV5-1 and TRBJ2-7): KAGVTQTPRYLIKTRGQQVTLSCSPISGHRSVSWYQQTPGQGLQFLFEYFSETQRNKGNFPGRFSGRQFSNSRSEMNVSTLELGDSALYLCASSEGGTGAYEQYFGPGTRLTVT.

This clonotype showed up just a few times. V usage is TRBV2 and J usage is TRBJ2-1; 7 nucleotides match TRBD1. The CDR3 length is 17 residues. Per germline, CDR1 SNHLY and CDR2 FYNNEI. The V gene end was trimmed by 4 bases and the J gene end by 9 bases; junction bases not matched to a gene: 18. In DNA form, the CDR3 reads TGTGCCAGCAGTGTGCCCGTCGAGGGGGCCCCCTGGGGTGAGCAGTTCTTC. It is translated as CASSVPVEGAPWGEQFF.

The CDR3 nucleotides are TGCAGTGCTAGAGATCTTTACAGGACCTCCTACGAGCAGTACTTC. Encoded protein: CSARDLYRTSYEQYF. The chain carries TRBV20-1 and TRBJ2-7, with D perhaps TRBD1 (5 bases). V lost 0 bases and J lost 0, with 12 bases in between. The CDR3 contains 15 residues. Germline CDR1 and CDR2: DFQATT and SNEGSKA (reference sequence).